The T cell receptor (beta chain) under discussion was sequenced for a study of blood T cell repertoires in COVID-19. V lost 5 bases and J lost 8, with 15 bases in between. Germline lookup yields CDR1 SQVTM and CDR2 ANQGSEA. This CDR3 comprises 12 residues. Here immunoSEQ multiplex PCR was the method, and the copy in TCRdb shows in-frame clones only, minus some. Here the sample spans 140,000 or so clones, 60% to 85% being singletons. This clonotype originated in a man in his fifties with acute or convalescent COVID-19. The V gene is TRBV29-1, the J gene TRBJ1-2; unclear D gene. What was sequenced was peripheral blood. CDR3: CSVHDGRRGYTF. CDR3 nucleotide sequence: TGCAGCGTTCACGATGGGCGGAGGGGCTACACCTTC.